These T cell receptor beta chains were read from a single sample in a study of neurological immune-mediated disorders. TCRdb called the 5' RACE reads again in MiXCR, with one record for every CDR3 protein. This table holds around 66,000 distinct CDR3 sequences, roughly 4.9% found once. The material sequenced was PBMCs. The receptors derive from a woman aged 70-85 years with multiple sclerosis. CDR3s include the opening cysteine and the closing phenylalanine or tryptophan. D genes are given only for firm matches. The size entry is marked missing in some rows and otherwise reads once, few, many or a size class.

clone_size j_call v_call d_call cdr3_nt cdr3_aa
few TRBJ2-2 TRBV29-1 TRBD2 TGCAGCGTTGAAGGTCCCGGGACTAGCGGGAGTGAGGGTACCGGGGAGCTGTTTTTT CSVEGPGTSGSEGTGELFF
many TRBJ2-1 TRBV5-5 TRBD2 TGTGCCAGCAGCTTGGTTCTAGCGGGAGATAAGTTCTTC CASSLVLAGDKFF
many TRBJ2-1 TRBV9 - TGTGCCAGCAGCGTATGGACTGGCTACAATGAGCAGTTCTTC CASSVWTGYNEQFF
- TRBJ1-1 TRBV12-3/TRBV12-4 - TGTGCCAGCAATGGGAGGGGCAGGGGAAGCACTGAAGCTTTCTTT CASNGRGRGSTEAFF
few TRBJ1-5 TRBV20-1 TRBD1 TGCAGTGCTCCTACGGGACAGGAGTATCAGCCCCAGCATTTT CSAPTGQEYQPQHF
few TRBJ2-3 TRBV12-3/TRBV12-4 TRBD2 TGTGCCAGCAGTTTAGCGCTGGTTAGCGGGAATACAGATACGCAGTATTTT CASSLALVSGNTDTQYF
many TRBJ2-1 TRBV20-1 - TGCAGTGCTAGGGGACGGAGACCCTACAATGAGCAGTTCTTC CSARGRRPYNEQFF
many TRBJ2-1 TRBV10-2 - TGCGCCAGCACCAGAGTGGGCAGTTCCAATGAGCAGTTCTTC CASTRVGSSNEQFF
many TRBJ2-5 TRBV4-1 TRBD2 TGCGCCAGCAGCTCCGGCGGGGGAGGCGAGACCCAGTACTTC CASSSGGGGETQYF
many TRBJ1-1 TRBV3-1 TRBD1 TGTGCCAGCAGCCCGATCCTGGGACAGGGTAAGGTCACTGAAGCTTTCTTT CASSPILGQGKVTEAFF